Below, 26 T cell receptor beta chains from the same sample are listed, as sequenced in a study of cytomegalovirus exposure and HLA in healthy donors (dated by TCRdb to the late 2010s). The library was obtained by the immunoSEQ multiplex PCR assay. The multiplex PCR relied on a mix of 60 forward primers for TCR Vbeta segments and 13 reverse primers for TCR Jbeta segments. TCRdb re-hosts the immuneACCESS table, in-frame sequences only. Its copies lack some clones; in the studies checked, an unresolved V gene accounts for under half of them, and the cause for the rest is not known. The sample table lists under 150,000 clones, more than 75% of them with a count of one. The top ten clones comprise around 4.9% of the sample. Sequencing was done on a sample of PBMCs. The receptors shown here come from a male donor in good health and CMV-seronegative.

The chain combines TRBV9 with TRBJ2-5; D is undetermined. Germline V lookup: CDR1 SGDLS, CDR2 YYNGEE. V was clipped by 4 bases and J by 5 bases, with 15 bases between them. The CDR3 sequence is 14 residues long. The CDR3 DNA follows: TGTGCCAGCAGCCGCTCCGGGTCGAGGGAGACCCAGTACTTC. Protein product: CASSRSGSRETQYF.

V gene TRBV7-8 combines with J gene TRBJ1-2; D is perhaps TRBD1 (5 bases). Germline V lookup: CDR1 SGHVS, CDR2 FQNEAQ. CDR3 size: 12 residues. V was trimmed by 4 bases and J by 8 bases, leaving 11 bases between them. The CDR3 nucleotides are TGTGCCAGCAGCTCCCAGGGATACGGCTACACCTTC. Translated, it gives CASSSQGYGYTF. The full variable domain, its missing parts supplied by reference TRBV7-8 and TRBJ1-2, is GAGVSQSPRYKVAKRGQDVALRCDPISGHVSLFWYQQALGQGPEFLTYFQNEAQLDKSGLPSDRFFAERPEGSVSTLKIQRTQQEDSAVYLCASSSQGYGYTFGSGTRLTVV.

The chain recombines TRBV28 with TRBJ2-2; 11 bases match TRBD2. The CDR3 contains 18 residues. Germline V gene lookup returns CDR1 MDHEN and CDR2 SYDVKM. The junction had 10 bases not matched to a gene; V was cut back by 2 bases and J by 5 bases. CDR3 sequence reads: CASSLLFSGGARTGELFF. The CDR3 bases are TGTGCCAGCAGTTTACTATTTAGCGGGGGGGCTCGGACCGGGGAGCTGTTTTTT.

This chain uses TRBV6-5 with TRBJ1-5; TRBD1 matches 8 bases. The V segment lost 5 bases and the J segment 5 bases; nucleotides outside the gene matches: 5. From germline, CDR1 is MNHEY and CDR2 SVGAGI. This CDR3 is 14 amino acids long. In DNA, the CDR3 is TGTGCCAGCAGTAAAACAGGGGGTGATCAGCCCCAGCATTTT. It specifies CASSKTGGDQPQHF.

The chain employs TRBV25-1 and TRBJ2-5; 8 positions match TRBD2. V lost 3 bases to trimming and J lost 4 bases; unmatched junction nucleotides: 4. Germline CDR1 is MGHDK and CDR2 is SYGVNS. This CDR3 contains 14 residues. The chain's CDR3 is CASSDGLAGETQYF. The CDR3 DNA reads as TGTGCCAGCAGTGATGGACTAGCAGGAGAGACCCAGTACTTC.

The chain joins TRBV28 to TRBJ2-1; 10 nucleotides align to TRBD1. Looked up from germline, CDR1 is MDHEN and CDR2 is SYDVKM. V was pared by 5 bases and J by 4 bases, with 8 bases of the junction left unmatched. The CDR3 runs 16 residues. The CDR3 coding sequence is TGTGCCAGCAGTCCCCCCGGGACAGGGGTATACAATGAGCAGTTCTTC. This codes for CASSPPGTGVYNEQFF. The whole variable domain, remainder taken from reference TRBV28 and TRBJ2-1, is DVKVTQSSRYLVKRTGEKVFLECVQDMDHENMFWYRQDPGLGLRLIYFSYDVKMKEKGDIPEGYSVSREKKERFSLILESASTNQTSMYLCASSPPGTGVYNEQFFGPGTRLTVL.

The rearrangement uses TRBV5-1 and TRBJ1-4; no clear D. The CDR3 spans 13 residues. Deletions cut 4 bases from V and 7 bases from J, with 11 bases between. The V gene's germline CDR1 is SGHRS and CDR2 YFSETQ. CDR3 residues: CASSRESGEKLFF. The DNA for the CDR3 is TGCGCCAGCAGCCGTGAGTCAGGTGAAAAACTGTTTTTT.

The rearrangement uses TRBV27 and TRBJ1-6; 7 nucleotides match TRBD1. In germline, CDR1 is MNHEY, CDR2 SMNVEV (reference sequence). Unmatched junction bases numbered 11, after V lost 7 bases and J lost 8 bases. The CDR3 is made up of 15 amino acids. The CDR3 region is CASTREGARYSPLHF. CDR3 nucleotides: TGTGCCAGCACAAGAGAGGGGGCGCGGTATTCACCCCTCCACTTT.

The chain carries TRBV6-4 and TRBJ2-5; the match to TRBD1 covers 12 bases. The CDR3 is 15 residues long. V was pared by 7 bases and J by 4 bases, with 7 bases of the junction left unmatched. Germline V CDR1 and CDR2: MRHNA, SNTAGT. The CDR3 DNA reads as TGTGCCAGCATTAGGGACAGGGGGCGGAGAGAGACCCAGTACTTC. This encodes CASIRDRGRRETQYF.

The V gene is TRBV2, the J gene TRBJ2-2, with D maybe TRBD1 (6 bases). The CDR3 covers 14 residues. Trimming left V 11 bases short and J 2 bases short, with 15 bases between. CDR1 SNHLY and CDR2 FYNNEI come from the germline V gene. In nucleotides, the CDR3 is TGTGCCGGCACCGGGACACCTAACACCGGGGAGCTGTTTTTT. Translation gives CAGTGTPNTGELFF.

This sequence joins TRBV11-2 and TRBJ2-7; the D gene is possibly TRBD2 (5 bases). The germline CDR1 and CDR2 sequences are SGHAT and FQNNGV. This CDR3 comprises 13 residues. Trimming stripped 3 bases from V and 0 bases from J, with 6 bases between. The CDR3 loop reads CASSFGISYEQYF. As DNA, the CDR3 is TGTGCCAGCAGCTTCGGGATCTCCTACGAGCAGTACTTC.

The J gene is TRBJ2-4, the V gene TRBV7-2; D is possibly TRBD1 (6 bases). There are 12 residues in the CDR3. Germline V gene lookup returns CDR1 SGHTA and CDR2 FQGNSA. The V gene lost 5 bases and the J gene lost 6 bases, with 8 bases spanning the gap. In DNA form, the CDR3 reads TGTGCCAGCAGCCCACAGGGAAACATTCAGTACTTC. This encodes CASSPQGNIQYF. The full variable domain, in which reference TRBV7-2 and TRBJ2-4 provide the parts outside the CDR3, is GAGVSQSPSNKVTEKGKDVELRCDPISGHTALYWYRQSLGQGLEFLIYFQGNSAPDKSGLPSDRFSAERTGGSVSTLTIQRTQQEDSAVYLCASSPQGNIQYFGAGTRLSVL.

About this clone itself: A read error may produce the germline difference seen at one junction end. The V gene is TRBV10-1, the J gene TRBJ1-3, with no clear D. CDR1 WNHNN and CDR2 SYGVQD come from the germline V gene (reference sequence). The CDR3 runs to 13 residues. CDR3 region: CSSSGGSGNTIYF. The CDR3 nucleotides are TGCTCCAGCAGTGGAGGTTCTGGAAACACCATATATTTT.

This chain links TRBV11-2 with TRBJ2-2; 8 bases are a match to TRBD1. Germline V gene sequence: CDR1 SGHAT, CDR2 FQNNGV. The V segment lost 4 bases and the J segment 1 base; nucleotides outside the gene matches: 5. The CDR3 consists of 16 residues. The CDR3 bases are TGTGCCAGCAGCTCAGGACAGGGAAGGAACACCGGGGAGCTGTTTTTT. This translates into CASSSGQGRNTGELFF.

CDR3 loop: CASSQSERQQNTEAFF. In DNA, the CDR3 is TGCGCCAGCAGTCAATCGGAGCGACAGCAGAACACTGAAGCTTTCTTT. The genes are TRBV23-1 and TRBJ1-1; maybe TRBD1 (5 bases). TRBV23-1 qualifies as an ORF whose function is uncertain. The CDR3 has 16 residues. The ends were cut back, 0 bases at V and 1 base at J, with 12 bases in the middle.

V usage is TRBV2 and J usage is TRBJ1-1; 8 bases align to TRBD1. The CDR3 length is 12 residues. J lost 8 bases, V lost 6 bases, and 5 bases had no gene match. Germline CDR1 SNHLY, CDR2 FYNNEI. CDR3 in amino acids: CASSLGQGEAFF. The CDR3 nucleotides are TGTGCCAGCAGCCTCGGACAGGGAGAAGCTTTCTTT.

The J gene is TRBJ2-1, the V gene TRBV9, with 9 bases identical to TRBD1. Germline V gives CDR1 SGDLS, CDR2 YYNGEE. CDR3 size: 16 residues. V dropped 3 bases and J dropped 5; count of bases not matched to a gene: 9. The CDR3 protein is CASSGTGGAGNNEQFF. CDR3 sequence (DNA): TGTGCCAGCAGCGGAACAGGGGGCGCGGGCAACAATGAGCAGTTCTTC.

The gene calls are TRBV27 and TRBJ1-6; a weak D match, TRBD1 (6 bases). Looked up from germline, CDR1 is MNHEY and CDR2 is SMNVEV (reference sequence). The CDR3 covers 14 residues. V was clipped by 2 bases and J by 9 bases, with 11 bases between them. The CDR3 loop is CASSLQGMGSPLHF. CDR3 DNA sequence: TGTGCCAGCAGTTTACAGGGGATGGGTTCACCCCTCCACTTT.

The chain joins TRBV30 to TRBJ2-7; TRBD1 matches 7 bases. The CDR3 runs to 11 residues. J lost 7 bases, V lost 0 bases, and 0 bases had no gene match. Germline V gene sequence: CDR1 GTSNPN, CDR2 SVGIG (reference sequence). As DNA, the CDR3 is TGTGCCTGGAGTGTACAGGGGGAGCAGTACTTC. It codes for CAWSVQGEQYF.

This clone turned up a few times. The chain carries TRBV19 and TRBJ2-3, with D perhaps matching TRBD2 (6 bases). V was trimmed by 5 bases and J by 3 bases, leaving 15 bases between them. The CDR3 consists of 15 residues. Germline-derived CDR1 and CDR2 are LNHDA and SQIVND (reference sequence). The CDR3 DNA sequence: TGTGCCAGTAGTGGGGGAGGTAGTCAAACAGATACGCAGTATTTT. The encoded protein is CASSGGGSQTDTQYF. The entire variable domain, with the rest obtained from reference TRBV19 and TRBJ2-3, is as follows: DGGITQSPKYLFRKEGQNVTLSCEQNLNHDAMYWYRQDPGQGLRLIYYSQIVNDFQKGDIAEGYSVSREKKESFPLTVTSAQKNPTAFYLCASSGGGSQTDTQYFGPGTRLTVL.

The rearrangement links TRBV28 to TRBJ1-5; D perhaps matches TRBD1 (6 bases). CDR3 length: 15 residues. Trimming cost V 6 bases and J 3 bases, with 15 bases left between them. Germline V gene sequence: CDR1 MDHEN, CDR2 SYDVKM. The CDR3 coding sequence is TGTGCCAGCAGGGGAACCACAGGGTTCAATCAGCCCCAGCATTTT. Protein sequence: CASRGTTGFNQPQHF.

This chain connects TRBV2 to TRBJ1-2; TRBD1 is a possible D gene (5 bases). Trimming cost V 7 bases and J 2 bases, with 17 bases left between them. Germline lookup yields CDR1 SNHLY and CDR2 FYNNEI. This CDR3 contains 15 residues. The CDR3 DNA sequence: TGTGCCAGCATCAGGTCCCAATGGGGCAACTATGGCTACACCTTC. It translates to CASIRSQWGNYGYTF.

The rearrangement joins TRBV4-1 to TRBJ1-2; 8 positions match TRBD1. Germline lookup yields CDR1 MGHRA and CDR2 YSYEKL. CDR3 size: 18 residues. V lost 3 bases and J lost 5; bases outside the gene matches: 17. The CDR3 sequence: CASSQYFLGQGKGYGYTF. Written as DNA, the CDR3 is TGCGCCAGCAGCCAGTATTTTTTAGGACAGGGCAAGGGATATGGCTACACCTTC.

This clone has just a few counts. The chain has TRBV10-3 and TRBJ2-2, with 8 bases that match TRBD1. The length of the CDR3 is 12 residues. CDR1 and CDR2 (germline): ENHRY, SYGVKD. With V trimmed by 8 bases and J by 6 bases, 2 bases remained unmatched. The CDR3 sequence is CAISTGAGELFF. CDR3 nucleotide sequence: TGTGCCATCTCGACAGGGGCCGGGGAGCTGTTTTTT.

The chain has TRBV27 and TRBJ1-1, with D unclear. Trimming took 4 bases from V and 1 from J, leaving 7 bases between them. CDR1 and CDR2 (germline): MNHEY, SMNVEV (reference sequence). This CDR3 has 13 amino acids. The CDR3 here is CASSSQENTEAFF. Written as DNA, the CDR3 is TGTGCCAGCAGTTCCCAGGAGAACACTGAAGCTTTCTTT.

The chain recombines TRBV5-1 with TRBJ2-6; tentative D call: TRBD1 (6 bases). Trimming pared 5 bases from V and 0 bases from J, leaving 9 bases between. The V gene's germline CDR1 is SGHRS and CDR2 YFSETQ. The CDR3 is 15 amino acids. As DNA, the CDR3 is TGCGCCAGCAGTATGGACAGCTCTGGGGCCAACGTCCTGACTTTC. This gives the protein CASSMDSSGANVLTF. The complete variable domain, with remaining parts taken from reference TRBV5-1 and TRBJ2-6, reads KAGVTQTPRYLIKTRGQQVTLSCSPISGHRSVSWYQQTPGQGLQFLFEYFSETQRNKGNFPGRFSGRQFSNSRSEMNVSTLELGDSALYLCASSMDSSGANVLTFGAGSRLTVL.